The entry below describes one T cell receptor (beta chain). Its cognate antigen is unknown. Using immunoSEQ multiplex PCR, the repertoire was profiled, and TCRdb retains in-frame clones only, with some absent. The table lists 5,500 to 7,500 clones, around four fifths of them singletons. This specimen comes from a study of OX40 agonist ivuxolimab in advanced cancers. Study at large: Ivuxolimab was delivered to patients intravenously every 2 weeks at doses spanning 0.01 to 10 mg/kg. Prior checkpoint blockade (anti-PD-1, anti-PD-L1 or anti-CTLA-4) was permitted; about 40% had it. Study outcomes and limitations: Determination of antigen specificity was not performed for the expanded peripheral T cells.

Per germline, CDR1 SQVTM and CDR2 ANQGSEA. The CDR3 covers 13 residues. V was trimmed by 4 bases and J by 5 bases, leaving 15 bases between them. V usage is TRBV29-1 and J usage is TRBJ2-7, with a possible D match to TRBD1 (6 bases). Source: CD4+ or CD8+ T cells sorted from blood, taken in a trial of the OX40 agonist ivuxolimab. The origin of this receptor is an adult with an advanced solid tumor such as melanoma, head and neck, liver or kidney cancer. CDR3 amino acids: CSVVTTGNNEQYF. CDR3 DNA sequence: TGCAGCGTTGTAACGACAGGAAATAACGAGCAGTACTTC.